This T cell receptor beta chain came from a study of cytomegalovirus exposure and HLA in healthy donors. Overall study: A subsequent analysis reported that the roughly 120 validation repertoires were produced on the same platform that had also been used for the 666 first-cohort repertoires. Findings and caveats of the study: High sensitivity and specificity were reportedly achieved when the classifier diagnosed cytomegalovirus status. The tendency of first-cohort TCR clusters to co-occur in the 120 validation repertoires was the finding of a later analysis.

Measured with immunoSEQ multiplex PCR; TCRdb has only the in-frame clones, and not every one. The data show about 200,000 clones, roughly 83% seen once. Notes on this clone: What it binds is not known.

The sequenced material came from PBMCs. The source is a woman aged 18 to 35 in good health and CMV-seronegative.

In DNA, the CDR3 is TGTGCCAGCAGCTGGCCGAGGGGTAGCGGGAGGACAGATACGCAGTATTTT. This encodes CASSWPRGSGRTDTQYF. The V call is TRBV11-3, the J call TRBJ2-3; 10 bases match TRBD2. J lost 3 bases, V lost 4 bases, and 10 bases had no gene match. Germline CDR1 SGHNT, CDR2 YENEEA. The CDR3 loop spans 17 amino acids.